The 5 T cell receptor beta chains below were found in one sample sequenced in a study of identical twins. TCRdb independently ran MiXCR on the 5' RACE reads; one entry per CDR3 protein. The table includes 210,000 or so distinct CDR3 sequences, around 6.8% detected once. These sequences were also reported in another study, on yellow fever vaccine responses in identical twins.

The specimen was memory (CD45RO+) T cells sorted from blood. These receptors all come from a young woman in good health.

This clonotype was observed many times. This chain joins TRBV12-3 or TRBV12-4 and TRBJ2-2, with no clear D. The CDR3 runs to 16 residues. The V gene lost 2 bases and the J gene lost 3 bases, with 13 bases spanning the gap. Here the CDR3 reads CASSLFGGRHTGELFF. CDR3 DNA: TGTGCCAGCAGTTTATTTGGCGGACGACACACCGGGGAGCTGTTTTTT.

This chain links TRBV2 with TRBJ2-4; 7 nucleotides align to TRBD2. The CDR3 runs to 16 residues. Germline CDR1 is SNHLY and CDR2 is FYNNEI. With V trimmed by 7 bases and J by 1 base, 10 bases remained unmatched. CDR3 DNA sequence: TGTGCCAGCACCAAAGGGAGGGTTGAGGCCAAAAACATTCAGTACTTC. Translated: CASTKGRVEAKNIQYF.

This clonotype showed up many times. The CDR3 region has the DNA TGTGCCAGCAGCTTCGAGCGCGAGCAGTACTTC. Translating gives CASSFEREQYF. The chain employs TRBV7-9 and TRBJ2-7, with D unclear. There are 11 residues in the CDR3. Germline CDR1 SEHNR, CDR2 FQNEAQ (reference sequence). V lost 3 bases and J 6 bases, leaving 6 bases between the germline ends.

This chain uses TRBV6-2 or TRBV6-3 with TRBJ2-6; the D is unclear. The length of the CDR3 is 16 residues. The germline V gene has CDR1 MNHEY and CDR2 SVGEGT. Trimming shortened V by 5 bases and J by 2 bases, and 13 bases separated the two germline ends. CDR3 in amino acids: CASSPTPSAGANVLTF. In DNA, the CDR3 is TGTGCCAGCAGTCCAACGCCCTCAGCTGGGGCCAACGTCCTGACTTTC.

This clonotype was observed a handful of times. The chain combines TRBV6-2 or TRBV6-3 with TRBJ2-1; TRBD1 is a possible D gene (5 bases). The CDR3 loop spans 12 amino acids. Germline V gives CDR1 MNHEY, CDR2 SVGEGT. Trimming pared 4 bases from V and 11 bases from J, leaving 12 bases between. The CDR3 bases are TGTGCCAGCAGTTGCCAGGGTAATAAGCAGTTCTTC. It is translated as CASSCQGNKQFF.